The sample holds a few counts of the clone carrying this T cell receptor beta chain. The antigen remains undetermined. The sample originates from a study of early T cells in non-severe SARS-CoV-2 infection. Looking at the study overall: Sequencing targeted bulk RNA from unsorted whole blood, leaving chains unpaired.

Researchers tagged individual cDNA molecules with unique molecular identifiers. MiXCR was run by TCRdb on the 5' RACE reads, yielding one entry per CDR3 protein. This sample has 50,000 or so distinct CDR3 sequences, with 13% found just once. The trim removed 5 bases at V and 0 bases at J, leaving 3 bases unmatched. The CDR3 contains 15 residues. The germline gives CDR1 MNHNY, CDR2 SVGAGI (reference sequence). Study-wide findings and caveats: VDJdb-based matching was biased toward anti-spike CD8 responses and missed private and CD4 specificities.

This clonotype originated in an adult who was a healthcare worker with PCR-confirmed SARS-CoV-2 infection or an uninfected control (not recorded which). The material sequenced was whole blood. The V and J genes are TRBV6-6 and TRBJ1-4; 7 nucleotides align to TRBD1. CDR3 bases: TGTGCCAGCAGTCGACAGGGAGCAACTAATGAAAAACTGTTTTTT. Its translation is CASSRQGATNEKLFF.